The sample holds one count of the clone carrying this TCR beta chain. The V and J ends lost 5 bases and 4 bases respectively, with 11 bases between them. This CDR3 region has 13 residues. CDR1 SSHAT and CDR2 FNYEAQ come from the germline V gene (reference sequence). This record belongs to a study of T cell changes during pregnancy in multiple sclerosis. TCRdb keeps only in-frame clones here, not all; method: immunoSEQ multiplex PCR. The sample carries around 29,000 clones, around nine tenths recorded once. This specimen was CD8+ T cells from peripheral blood mononuclear cells, taken before pregnancy. The clonotype was recovered from a female donor with multiple sclerosis, enrolled in a pregnancy study. The V gene is TRBV7-7, the J gene TRBJ2-5, with a weak D call TRBD2 (5 bases). CDR3 coding DNA: TGTGCCAGCAGCATCGGGGTCACAGAGACCCAGTACTTC. Translation gives CASSIGVTETQYF.